This T cell receptor (beta chain) was sequenced during a study of blood T cell repertoires in COVID-19. Across the whole study: Sources were T cells, B-cell-depleted T cells, or PBMCs; the material itself was cDNA or gDNA.

Generated by immunoSEQ multiplex PCR, the TCRdb table keeps only in-frame clones and is missing some. The data contain under 300,000 clones, nearly 90% of them singletons. There are 16 residues in the CDR3. V was clipped by 6 bases and J by 3 bases, with 20 bases between them. Looked up from germline, CDR1 is ENHRY and CDR2 is SYGVKD. The genes are TRBV10-3 and TRBJ1-1, with D possibly matching TRBD1 (6 bases). What was sequenced was peripheral blood. The source is a woman aged 60-75 years with COVID-19, enrolled during active disease. The CDR3 nucleotides read TGTGCCATCAGACCCAAACAGGGAAATGAGGACACTGAAGCTTTCTTT. Translation gives CAIRPKQGNEDTEAFF.